The 10 T cell receptor beta chains listed next were all sequenced from one sample in a study of T-cell memory formation after mild COVID-19. TCRdb fed the 5' RACE reads into MiXCR, producing one record per CDR3 protein. The repertoire has some 410,000 distinct CDR3 sequences, more than 20% of them found once; the top ten carry around 13%. The sample taken for sequencing was PBMCs or a T cell subset sorted from them (not recorded which). The receptors originated from an adult woman who had mild COVID-19 (a few samples of this study predate the infection). Cell type and time point are not known.

Only one count was recorded for this clonotype. V usage is TRBV20-1 and J usage is TRBJ2-7; weak D call: TRBD2 (6 bases). With 1 base removed from V and 2 bases from J, the gap between germline ends came to 15 bases. The CDR3 is 15 residues long. Germline CDR1 reads DFQATT; CDR2 reads SNEGSKA (reference sequence). In DNA form, the CDR3 reads TGCAGTGCTAGAGCTGATGCGGGGCATCCCTACGAGCAGTACTTC. It encodes CSARADAGHPYEQYF.

The CDR3 sequence is CSARDGGGREETQYF. CDR3 DNA: TGCAGTGCTAGAGATGGGGGGGGCCGGGAAGAGACCCAGTACTTC. J is TRBJ2-5 and V is TRBV20-1; D might be TRBD2 (7 bases). V lost 0 bases, J lost 3 bases, and 14 bases lay in between. The CDR3 extends over 15 amino acids. CDR1 is DFQATT, CDR2 SNEGSKA, per germline (reference sequence).

The chain combines TRBV5-1 with TRBJ1-1, with a possible D match to TRBD1 (5 bases). The CDR3 consists of 18 residues. Germline CDR1 is SGHRS and CDR2 is YFSETQ. The V end was cut by 0 bases, the J end by 0 bases, with 18 bases between. This chain's CDR3 is CASSLAPGGAYMNTEAFF. The CDR3 nucleotides are TGCGCCAGCAGCTTGGCCCCTGGGGGAGCTTACATGAACACTGAAGCTTTCTTT.

In this sample, this clonotype turned up a few times. The rearrangement joins TRBV12-3 or TRBV12-4 to TRBJ1-5; D is ambiguous. The V end was cut by 8 bases, the J end by 0 bases, with 11 bases between. The CDR3 sequence is 14 residues long. CDR3 bases: TGTGCCAGCGCCGACAAGAATAGCAATCAGCCCCAGCATTTT. It is translated as CASADKNSNQPQHF.

The chain combines TRBV5-1 with TRBJ1-2; TRBD1 agrees at 7 bases. CDR3 length equals 14 residues. Trimming took 0 bases from V and 4 from J; bases not matched to a gene: 3. Germline V CDR1 and CDR2: SGHRS, YFSETQ. CDR3 DNA sequence: TGCGCCAGCAGCTTGGGACAGGGTATCTATGGCTACACCTTC. Its protein is CASSLGQGIYGYTF.

This clonotype was picked up a small number of times. The chain uses TRBV6-5 and TRBJ1-1; no clear D gene. The length of the CDR3 is 14 residues. The germline V gene has CDR1 MNHEY and CDR2 SVGAGI. The V and J ends lost 2 bases and 1 base respectively, with 8 bases between them. For the CDR3, the DNA is TGTGCCAGCAGTTACGGGATGAGGAACACTGAAGCTTTCTTT. Translation: CASSYGMRNTEAFF.

This clonotype appeared many times. V gene TRBV7-9 combines with J gene TRBJ2-3, with D perhaps being TRBD1 or TRBD2 (6 bases each). The CDR3 is 18 amino acids. Germline-derived CDR1 and CDR2 are SEHNR and FQNEAQ (reference sequence). Trimming stripped 0 bases from V and 6 bases from J, with 22 bases between. CDR3 DNA: TGTGCCAGCAGCTTAGCGCCTCCGGGACTCGCCAGGGGCGATACGCAGTATTTT. Its translation: CASSLAPPGLARGDTQYF.

This sequence joins TRBV2 and TRBJ1-6; 10 bases agree with TRBD1. This CDR3 contains 16 residues. V was pared by 6 bases and J by 8 bases, with 10 bases of the junction left unmatched. Per the germline V gene, CDR1 is SNHLY and CDR2 is FYNNEI. CDR3 loop: CASSHRRQGAYSPLHF. The CDR3 DNA follows: TGTGCCAGCAGCCACCGAAGACAGGGGGCTTATTCACCCCTCCACTTT. Full variable domain (rest looked up from reference TRBV2 and TRBJ1-6): EPEVTQTPSHQVTQMGQEVILRCVPISNHLYFYWYRQILGQKVEFLVSFYNNEISEKSEIFDDQFSVERPDGSNFTLKIRSTKLEDSAMYFCASSHRRQGAYSPLHFGNGTRLTVT.

This clonotype was seen more than once but under ten times. The CDR3 protein is CATRGEDYNEQFF. In DNA, the CDR3 is TGTGCCACGCGGGGGGAAGACTACAATGAGCAGTTCTTC. The V and J genes are TRBV6-2 or TRBV6-3 and TRBJ2-1; 8 bases agree with TRBD2. CDR3 length: 13 residues. Germline V CDR1 and CDR2: MNHEY, SVGEGT. With V trimmed by 10 bases and J by 3 bases, 5 bases remained unmatched.

CDR3 region: CASSLSGTSGGVSLTQYF. The CDR3 bases are TGTGCCAGCAGCTTATCAGGGACTAGCGGGGGGGTCTCGCTTACGCAGTATTTT. V gene TRBV7-8 combines with J gene TRBJ2-3; 16 bases agree with TRBD2. V shed 2 bases, J shed 8 bases, and the junction held 10 bases outside the gene matches. CDR3 size: 18 residues. Germline V gene lookup returns CDR1 SGHVS and CDR2 FQNEAQ.